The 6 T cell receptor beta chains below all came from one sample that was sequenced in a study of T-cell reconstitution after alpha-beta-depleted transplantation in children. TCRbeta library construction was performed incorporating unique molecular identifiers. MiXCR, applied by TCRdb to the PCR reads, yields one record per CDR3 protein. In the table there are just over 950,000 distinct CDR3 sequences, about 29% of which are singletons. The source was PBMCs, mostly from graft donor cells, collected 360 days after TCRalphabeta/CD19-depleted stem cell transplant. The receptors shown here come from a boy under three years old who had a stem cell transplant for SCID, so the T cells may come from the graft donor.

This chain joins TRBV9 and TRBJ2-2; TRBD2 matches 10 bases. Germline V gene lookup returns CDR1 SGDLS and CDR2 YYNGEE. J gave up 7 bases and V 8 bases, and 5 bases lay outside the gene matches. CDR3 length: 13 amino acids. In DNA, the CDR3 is TGTGCCAGTACTAGCGGGGTGAACGGGGAGCTGTTTTTT. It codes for CASTSGVNGELFF.

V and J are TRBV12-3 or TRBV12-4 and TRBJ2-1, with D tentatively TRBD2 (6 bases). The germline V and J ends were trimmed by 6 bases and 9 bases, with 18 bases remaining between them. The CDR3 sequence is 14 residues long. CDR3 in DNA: TGTGCCAGCAGCCCCACTAGGCTCGGGGGTGAGCAGTTCTTC. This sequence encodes CASSPTRLGGEQFF.

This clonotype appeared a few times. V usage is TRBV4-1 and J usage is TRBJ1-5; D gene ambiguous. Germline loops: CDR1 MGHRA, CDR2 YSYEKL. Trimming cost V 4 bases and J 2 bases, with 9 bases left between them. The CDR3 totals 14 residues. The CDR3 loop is CASSPMVGNQPQHF. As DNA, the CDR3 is TGCGCCAGCAGCCCCATGGTGGGCAATCAGCCCCAGCATTTT.

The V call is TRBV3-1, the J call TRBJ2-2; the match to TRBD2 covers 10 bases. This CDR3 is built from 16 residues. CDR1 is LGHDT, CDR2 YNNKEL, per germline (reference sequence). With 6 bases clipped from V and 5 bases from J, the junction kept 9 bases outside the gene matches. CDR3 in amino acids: CASSRLAGAGTGELFF. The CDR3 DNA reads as TGTGCCAGCAGTCGCCTAGCGGGGGCAGGGACCGGGGAGCTGTTTTTT.

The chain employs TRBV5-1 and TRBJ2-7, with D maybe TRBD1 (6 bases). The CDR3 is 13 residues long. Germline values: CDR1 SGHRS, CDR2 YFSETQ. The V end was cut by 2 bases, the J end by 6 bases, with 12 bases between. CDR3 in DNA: TGCGCCAGCAGCTTCTTGGACAGTGGCGAGCAGTACTTC. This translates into CASSFLDSGEQYF.

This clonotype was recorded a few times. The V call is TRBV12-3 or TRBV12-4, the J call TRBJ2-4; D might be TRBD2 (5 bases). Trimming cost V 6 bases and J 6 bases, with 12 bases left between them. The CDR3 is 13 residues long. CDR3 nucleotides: TGTGCCAGCAGCCCGGCCCGGGGAAACATTCAGTACTTC. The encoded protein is CASSPARGNIQYF.